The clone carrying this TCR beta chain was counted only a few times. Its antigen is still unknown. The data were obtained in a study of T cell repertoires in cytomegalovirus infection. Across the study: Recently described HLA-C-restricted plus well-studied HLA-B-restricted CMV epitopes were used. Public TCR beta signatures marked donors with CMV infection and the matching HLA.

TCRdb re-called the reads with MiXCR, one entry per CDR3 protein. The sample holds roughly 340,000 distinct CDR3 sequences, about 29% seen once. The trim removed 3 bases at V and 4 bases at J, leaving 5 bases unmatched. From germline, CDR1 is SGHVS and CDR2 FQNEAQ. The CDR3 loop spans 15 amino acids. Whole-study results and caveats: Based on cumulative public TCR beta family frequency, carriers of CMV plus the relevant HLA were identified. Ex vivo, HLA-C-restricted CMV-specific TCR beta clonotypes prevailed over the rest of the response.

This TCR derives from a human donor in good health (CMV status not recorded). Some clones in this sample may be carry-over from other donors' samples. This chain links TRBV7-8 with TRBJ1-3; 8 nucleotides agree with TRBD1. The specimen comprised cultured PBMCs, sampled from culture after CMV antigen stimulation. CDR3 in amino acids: CASSFPGQEGNTIYF. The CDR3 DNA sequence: TGTGCCAGCAGCTTCCCGGGACAGGAAGGAAACACCATATATTTT.